The next 28 T cell receptor beta chains were all read from a single sample in a study of blood T cells in healthy people across ages. A J-beta primer mix and a sample-barcoded 5' primer were used in a second PCR of about 7 to 12 cycles. MiXCR was run by TCRdb on the 5' RACE reads, yielding one entry per CDR3 protein. The table lists 650,000 to 1,000,000 distinct CDR3 sequences, less than 60% of them singletons. Sequenced input: blood. The origin of the receptors is an elderly man in good health.

The chain uses TRBV7-2 and TRBJ2-6; D gene unclear. Deletions cut 1 base from V and 4 bases from J, with 8 bases between. The CDR3 sequence is 15 residues long. Germline CDR1 reads SGHTA; CDR2 reads FQGNSA. The CDR3 DNA reads as TGTGCCAGCAGCTTAGGGATGGCAGGGGCCAACGTCCTGACTTTC. This codes for CASSLGMAGANVLTF. Drawing the rest from reference TRBV7-2 and TRBJ2-6, the complete variable domain is GAGVSQSPSNKVTEKGKDVELRCDPISGHTALYWYRQSLGQGLEFLIYFQGNSAPDKSGLPSDRFSAERTGGSVSTLTIQRTQQEDSAVYLCASSLGMAGANVLTFGAGSRLTVL.

This clonotype has just a few counts. The chain combines TRBV6-2 or TRBV6-3 with TRBJ2-1; 10 positions agree with TRBD2. From germline, CDR1 is MNHEY and CDR2 SVGEGT. Losses at the gene ends were 2 bases for V and 8 bases for J; bases not matched to a gene: 12. The CDR3 is 17 residues long. CDR3 region: CASSYASTSGVFDEQFF. The CDR3 bases are TGTGCCAGCAGTTACGCTTCAACTAGCGGGGTTTTCGATGAGCAGTTCTTC.

The genes are TRBV6-2 or TRBV6-3 and TRBJ2-7; 10 positions match TRBD2. The germline V gene encodes CDR1 MNHEY and CDR2 SVGEGT. V shed 6 bases and J 2 bases; nucleotides not matched to a gene: 10. The CDR3 sequence is 16 residues long. The CDR3 bases are TGTGCCAGCAGAAGCCCCTCTAGCGGGAGAACCTACGAGCAGTACTTC. Its protein is CASRSPSSGRTYEQYF.

The rearrangement uses TRBV7-2 and TRBJ2-5; 8 bases agree with TRBD2. The CDR3 length is 15 residues. Looked up from germline, CDR1 is SGHTA and CDR2 is FQGNSA. J lost 2 bases, V lost 3 bases, and 5 bases had no gene match. The CDR3 spells CASSLGGRPQETQYF. CDR3 DNA: TGTGCCAGCAGCTTGGGCGGGAGGCCTCAAGAGACCCAGTACTTC.

This clonotype was observed a handful of times. The V gene is TRBV29-1, the J gene TRBJ2-3; TRBD2 agrees at 9 bases. CDR1 is SQVTM, CDR2 ANQGSEA, per germline. The V and J ends lost 5 bases and 3 bases, in that order; junction bases with no gene match: 3. The CDR3 totals 13 residues. CDR3 coding DNA: TGCAGCGTTACCCTAGCGGGAACAGATACGCAGTATTTT. The encoded protein is CSVTLAGTDTQYF.

A few counts support this clonotype. This chain links TRBV7-9 with TRBJ2-7; 7 bases match TRBD1. CDR1 and CDR2 from the germline V gene are SEHNR and FQNEAQ (reference sequence). The CDR3 extends over 15 amino acids. V was pared by 6 bases and J by 2 bases, with 10 bases of the junction left unmatched. The CDR3 loop reads CASRDTGAPTYEQYF. The CDR3, as DNA: TGTGCCAGCAGGGATACAGGGGCGCCGACCTACGAGCAGTACTTC.

As regards this clonotype: The junction and the germline gene differ at one end; a read error may be behind it. This chain connects TRBV9 to TRBJ2-5; 12 positions agree with TRBD2. The CDR3 loop spans 16 amino acids. CDR1 is SGDLS, CDR2 YYNGEE, per germline. CDR3 nucleotide sequence: TGTGCCAGCAGCTCAGAGACTAGCGGGAGCGGGGAGACCCAGTACTTT. It is translated as CASSSETSGSGETQYF.

V usage is TRBV5-6 and J usage is TRBJ2-3, with D uncertain. The germline V and J ends were trimmed by 2 bases and 1 base, with 11 bases remaining between them. Germline V CDR1 and CDR2: SGHDT, YYEEEE. The CDR3 contains 15 residues. This chain's CDR3 is CASSFEDAGTDTQYF. In DNA form, the CDR3 reads TGTGCCAGCAGCTTCGAGGACGCTGGCACAGATACGCAGTATTTT.

As for this clonotype: Germline is not matched at one junction end, which may reflect a read error. The chain employs TRBV14 and TRBJ2-7; possibly TRBD2 for D (5 bases). The CDR3 length is 17 residues. Looked up from germline, CDR1 is SGHDN and CDR2 is FVKESK. CDR3 region: CASSQGRGYPLVYVQYF. DNA for the CDR3: TGTGCCAGCAGCCAAGGGCGCGGGTACCCTTTGGTCTACGTGCAGTACTTC. Full variable domain (remainder filled in from reference TRBV14 and TRBJ2-7): EAGVTQFPSHSVIEKGQTVTLRCDPISGHDNLYWYRRVMGKEIKFLLHFVKESKQDESGMPNNRFLAERTGGTYSTLKVQPAELEDSGVYFCASSQGRGYPLVYVQYFGPGTRLTVT.

The rearrangement uses TRBV12-3 or TRBV12-4 and TRBJ2-3; either TRBD1 or TRBD2 may supply D (5 bases each). Trimming removed 2 bases at V and 3 bases at J, with 12 bases between. The CDR3 has 15 amino acids. For the CDR3, the DNA is TGTGCCAGCAGTTTATTGGGGGAAATTACAGATACGCAGTATTTT. As protein: CASSLLGEITDTQYF.

This clonotype appeared a few times. The J gene is TRBJ1-4, the V gene TRBV20-1; TRBD1 aligns across 8 bases. Looked up from germline, CDR1 is DFQATT and CDR2 is SNEGSKA (reference sequence). CDR3 size: 11 residues. Written as DNA, the CDR3 is TGCGGGGGACAGGCGGGAGAAAAACTGTTTTTT. The encoded protein is CGGQAGEKLFF.

The CDR3: CASSGLGWSGRSGANVLTF. The CDR3 nucleotides are TGTGCCAGCAGTGGCCTGGGGTGGAGCGGGAGATCTGGGGCCAACGTCCTGACTTTC. The chain employs TRBV28 and TRBJ2-6; 8 bases fit TRBD2. This CDR3 is built from 19 residues. Unmatched junction bases numbered 13, after V lost 5 bases and J lost 1 base. CDR1 is MDHEN, CDR2 SYDVKM, per germline.

The J gene is TRBJ2-5, the V gene TRBV11-2; 11 bases are shared with TRBD2. The V gene's germline CDR1 is SGHAT and CDR2 FQNNGV. The J segment lost 5 bases and the V segment lost 4 bases, leaving 6 bases of the junction unmatched. The CDR3 totals 15 residues. CDR3 protein: CASSWGSGRAETQYF. The CDR3 DNA reads as TGTGCCAGCAGCTGGGGTAGCGGGAGGGCTGAGACCCAGTACTTC.

As regards this clonotype: This sequence may be a read error, since a much larger clone differs from it by one base. CDR3 coding DNA: TGTGCCAGCAGTTGTGGACCTGGGGACATTCAGTACTTC. Translation: CASSCGPGDIQYF. The chain carries TRBV12-3 or TRBV12-4 and TRBJ2-4; D gene unclear. This CDR3 comprises 13 residues. Trimming pared 4 bases from V and 8 bases from J, leaving 12 bases between.

This clonotype was observed a handful of times. The J gene is TRBJ2-1, the V gene TRBV7-6, with 10 bases fitting TRBD1. Germline values: CDR1 SGHVS, CDR2 FNYEAQ. There are 17 residues in the CDR3. V lost 1 base to trimming and J lost 6 bases; unmatched junction nucleotides: 9. As DNA, the CDR3 is TGTGCCAGCAGCTTAGGGGGGACAGGGGCGCTGGGCAATGAGCAGTTCTTC. As protein: CASSLGGTGALGNEQFF.

This clonotype was detected once. The gene calls are TRBV2 and TRBJ2-5; no clear D. V was clipped by 6 bases and J by 2 bases, with 13 bases between them. The germline gives CDR1 SNHLY, CDR2 FYNNEI. The CDR3 runs 14 residues. The CDR3 region has the DNA TGTGCCAGCAGCCAATCGGGCAGTCAAGAGACCCAGTACTTC. This gives the protein CASSQSGSQETQYF.

J is TRBJ2-1 and V is TRBV25-1, with 9 bases that match TRBD2. The CDR3 spans 16 residues. With 5 bases clipped from V and 1 base from J, the junction kept 6 bases outside the gene matches. The V gene's germline CDR1 is MGHDK and CDR2 SYGVNS. This CDR3 is CASSLSGRPSYNEQFF. CDR3 nucleotide sequence: TGTGCCAGCAGTCTTAGCGGGAGACCTTCCTACAATGAGCAGTTCTTC.

The chain is built from TRBV12-3 or TRBV12-4 and TRBJ2-1; 7 bases fit TRBD2. The J segment lost 6 bases and the V segment lost 6 bases, leaving 17 bases of the junction unmatched. The CDR3 has 17 residues. CDR3: CASSLRSGGRVGNEQFF. CDR3 nucleotide sequence: TGTGCCAGCAGCTTAAGATCGGGGGGTAGAGTCGGCAATGAGCAGTTCTTC.

This clonotype has only a few counts. This chain links TRBV4-3 with TRBJ2-7, with a weak D call TRBD1 (6 bases). The germline V gene has CDR1 LGHNA and CDR2 YSLEER. This CDR3 region has 14 residues. Trimming pared 0 bases from V and 5 bases from J, leaving 11 bases between. CDR3 DNA: TGCGCCAGCAGCCAAGATCACAGGGTAAACGAGCAGTACTTC. Amino acids: CASSQDHRVNEQYF.

In the case of this clonotype: Mismatch with germline at one junction end may stem from a read error. The chain recombines TRBV5-1 with TRBJ1-2, with D maybe TRBD1 (5 bases). The CDR3 totals 18 residues. The V gene's germline CDR1 is SGHRS and CDR2 YFSETQ. CDR3 coding DNA: TGCGCCAGCAGCTTGGCCCAGGCAGGGTTGGGGGTTAACTATGACTACACCTTC. It translates to CASSLAQAGLGVNYDYTF.

The chain combines TRBV6-5 with TRBJ2-7; TRBD1 agrees at 7 bases. Germline V gene sequence: CDR1 MNHEY, CDR2 SVGAGI. This CDR3 is 15 amino acids long. V shed 4 bases and J 4 bases; nucleotides not matched to a gene: 10. The CDR3, as DNA: TGTGCCAGCAGTTCCTACAGGGGACCAGAATACGAGCAGTACTTC. Protein sequence: CASSSYRGPEYEQYF.

This chain links TRBV10-3 with TRBJ2-7, with 7 bases fitting TRBD1. The V and J ends lost 8 bases and 1 base, in that order; junction bases with no gene match: 2. Germline values: CDR1 ENHRY, CDR2 SYGVKD. The length of the CDR3 is 12 residues. The CDR3 protein is CAIRDRSYEQYF. CDR3 nucleotide sequence: TGTGCCATCCGGGACAGATCCTACGAGCAGTACTTC.

The chain carries TRBV20-1 and TRBJ2-3; 10 bases are a match to TRBD2. The CDR3 spans 18 residues. Germline loops: CDR1 DFQATT, CDR2 SNEGSKA (reference sequence). The V gene end was trimmed by 6 bases and the J gene end by 5 bases; junction bases not matched to a gene: 20. CDR3 in DNA: TGCAGTGCGGGTCCGCGGCTAGCGGGAGTTGGCGCGGAAGATACGCAGTATTTT. Translation gives CSAGPRLAGVGAEDTQYF.

The rearrangement uses TRBV20-1 and TRBJ2-5; 10 nucleotides line up with TRBD2. Germline loops: CDR1 DFQATT, CDR2 SNEGSKA (reference sequence). V lost 6 bases to trimming and J lost 5 bases; unmatched junction nucleotides: 12. The CDR3 sequence is 15 residues long. This CDR3 reads CSARPGLAPGETQYF. In DNA form, the CDR3 reads TGCAGTGCGCGGCCGGGACTAGCGCCCGGGGAGACCCAGTACTTC.

This rearrangement joins TRBV5-4 to TRBJ1-2; 7 positions agree with TRBD1. Germline CDR1 reads SGHNT; CDR2 reads YYREEE (reference sequence). The ends lost 4 bases at V and 7 bases at J; junction bases unmatched: 10. This CDR3 comprises 14 residues. The CDR3 region is CASSLQTGFSGYTF. The DNA for the CDR3 is TGTGCCAGCAGCCTCCAGACAGGGTTTTCTGGCTACACCTTC.

CDR3 DNA: TGCAGTGCTAGAACCCGGAAGTCCTACAATGAGCAGTTCTTC. Its translation: CSARTRKSYNEQFF. The chain links TRBV20-1 to TRBJ2-1; no reliable D call. The CDR3 covers 14 residues. Trimming pared 2 bases from V and 1 base from J, leaving 9 bases between. Per germline, CDR1 DFQATT and CDR2 SNEGSKA (reference sequence).

This clonotype was counted between two and nine times. The V call is TRBV24-1, the J call TRBJ2-7; D gene unclear. CDR1 KGHDR and CDR2 SFDVKD come from the germline V gene. CDR3 length: 13 amino acids. V lost 5 bases to trimming and J lost 5 bases, with 12 bases between them. The CDR3 loop is CATSGPFWDEQYF. The CDR3 nucleotides read TGTGCCACCAGTGGGCCCTTTTGGGACGAGCAGTACTTC.

This clonotype was observed a few times. The gene calls are TRBV4-1 and TRBJ2-7; tentative D call: TRBD1 (5 bases). CDR1 is MGHRA, CDR2 YSYEKL, per germline. Trimming shortened V by 0 bases and J by 3 bases, and 27 bases separated the two germline ends. The CDR3 is made up of 20 amino acids. CDR3 in amino acids: CASSQDIRTIALGTNYEQYF. CDR3 DNA: TGCGCCAGCAGCCAAGATATTAGGACAATCGCTTTGGGCACGAACTACGAGCAGTACTTC.